The clone carrying this T cell receptor (beta chain) was counted many times. Its specificity is not known. This sample is part of a study of neurological immune-mediated disorders. Each TCR transcript was tagged with a 10-nucleotide random UMI during 5'RACE. In TCRdb, the 5' RACE reads were re-called with MiXCR into one record per CDR3 protein. This sample has about 16,000 distinct CDR3 sequences, with around 9.7% found just once. The CDR3 has 15 amino acids. The germline V and J ends were trimmed by 1 base and 2 bases, with 12 bases remaining between them. From germline, CDR1 is LGHNA and CDR2 YNFKEQ. Serving as healthy controls were blood bank volunteers based in Maryland, USA. For sorted libraries, the input was about a million CD4+ or CD8+ T cells. Study results and caveats: Expanded clones shared no CDR3 amino acid sequences across subjects, suggesting private repertoires in all groups.

Sequencing was carried out using CD8+ T cells from blood. The chain joins TRBV4-2 to TRBJ2-7, with D hard to call. The TCR originated in a man aged 50-59 years in good health. CDR3 DNA: TGTGCCAGCAGCCAAGGGTCCCATGGCGCCTACGAGCAGTACTTC. Translated: CASSQGSHGAYEQYF.